The 6 T cell receptor beta chains given below trace back to one sample, sequenced in a study of cytomegalovirus exposure and HLA in healthy donors. Sequencing used immunoSEQ multiplex PCR; TCRdb keeps in-frame clones, though not all of them. The table has about 200,000 clones, around 86% seen once. Source material: PBMCs. These receptors were obtained from a woman between 18 and 29 years old in good health and CMV-seropositive.

The chain carries TRBV30 and TRBJ1-3; D call uncertain. This CDR3 region has 15 residues. The germline gives CDR1 GTSNPN, CDR2 SVGIG (reference sequence). V was pared by 1 base and J by 3 bases, with 13 bases between. The CDR3 spells CAWSDEIRHGNTIYF. The DNA for the CDR3 is TGTGCCTGGAGTGACGAGATCCGACATGGAAACACCATATATTTT.

V gene TRBV27 combines with J gene TRBJ2-7, with TRBD2 identical over 8 bases. Per germline, CDR1 MNHEY and CDR2 SMNVEV (reference sequence). The CDR3 loop spans 17 amino acids. Trimming at V came to 3 bases and at J to 2 bases, leaving 12 bases not matched to a gene. The CDR3 loop is CASSFLAASGSAYEQYF. The CDR3 nucleotides read TGTGCCAGCAGTTTCCTCGCCGCCAGCGGGAGTGCCTACGAGCAGTACTTC.

The chain has TRBV5-4 and TRBJ2-7; D gene ambiguous. Per the germline V gene, CDR1 is SGHNT and CDR2 is YYREEE (reference sequence). The length of the CDR3 is 12 residues. V was trimmed by 2 bases and J by 5 bases, leaving 8 bases between them. DNA of the CDR3: TGTGCCAGCAGCTTCCTGGGCCACGAGCAGTACTTC. Translation gives CASSFLGHEQYF.

The rearrangement uses TRBV5-1 and TRBJ2-3, with 7 bases lining up with TRBD1. Germline-derived CDR1 and CDR2 are SGHRS and YFSETQ. J was trimmed by 2 bases and V by 7 bases; bases with no gene match: 7. There are 14 residues in the CDR3. CDR3 in amino acids: CASEGTDLTDTQYF. CDR3 coding DNA: TGCGCCAGCGAGGGGACAGACCTCACAGATACGCAGTATTTT.

The chain is built from TRBV5-1 and TRBJ2-1, with D possibly matching TRBD2 (5 bases). This CDR3 contains 11 residues. Germline-derived CDR1 and CDR2 are SGHRS and YFSETQ. The V gene lost 2 bases and the J gene lost 8 bases, with 5 bases spanning the gap. The CDR3 loop reads CASSLADEQFF. Written as DNA, the CDR3 is TGCGCCAGCAGCTTAGCGGATGAGCAGTTCTTC.

V and J are TRBV5-4 and TRBJ1-2; maybe TRBD1 (6 bases). Germline-derived CDR1 and CDR2 are SGHNT and YYREEE (reference sequence). This CDR3 is built from 13 residues. Trimming shortened V by 2 bases and J by 6 bases, and 11 bases separated the two germline ends. In nucleotides, the CDR3 is TGTGCCAGCAGCTTCGGGGGGCCGAATGGCTACACCTTC. Residues: CASSFGGPNGYTF.